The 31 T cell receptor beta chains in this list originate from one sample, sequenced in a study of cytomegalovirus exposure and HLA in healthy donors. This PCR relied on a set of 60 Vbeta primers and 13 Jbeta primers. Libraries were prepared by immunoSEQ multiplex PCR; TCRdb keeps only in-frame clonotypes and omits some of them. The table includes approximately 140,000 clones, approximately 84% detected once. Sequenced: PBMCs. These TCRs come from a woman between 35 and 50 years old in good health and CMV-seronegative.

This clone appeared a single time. The CDR3 sequence: CASSPTGGSDGYTF. CDR3 DNA: TGTGCCAGCAGTCCGACAGGGGGAAGTGATGGCTACACCTTC. V usage is TRBV6-4 and J usage is TRBJ1-2, with TRBD1 identical over 9 bases. This CDR3 contains 14 residues. With V trimmed by 5 bases and J by 6 bases, 7 bases remained unmatched. Germline V gene lookup returns CDR1 MRHNA and CDR2 SNTAGT.

CDR3 sequence reads: CASSSPEWDNQETQYF. CDR3 sequence (DNA): TGTGCCAGCAGTTCCCCGGAATGGGACAACCAAGAGACCCAGTACTTC. The V call is TRBV6-5, the J call TRBJ2-5; D perhaps matches TRBD1 (6 bases). Germline lookup yields CDR1 MNHEY and CDR2 SVGAGI. V was shortened by 4 bases and J by 0 bases, with 15 bases between the two germline ends. This CDR3 comprises 16 residues.

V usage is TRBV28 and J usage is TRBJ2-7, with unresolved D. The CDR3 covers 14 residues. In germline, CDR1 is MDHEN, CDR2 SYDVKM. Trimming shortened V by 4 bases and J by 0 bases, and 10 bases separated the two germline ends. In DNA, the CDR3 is TGTGCCAGCAGTTGGCAGGTTAGCTCCTACGAGCAGTACTTC. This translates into CASSWQVSSYEQYF. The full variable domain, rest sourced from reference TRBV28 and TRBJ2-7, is DVKVTQSSRYLVKRTGEKVFLECVQDMDHENMFWYRQDPGLGLRLIYFSYDVKMKEKGDIPEGYSVSREKKERFSLILESASTNQTSMYLCASSWQVSSYEQYFGPGTRLTVT.

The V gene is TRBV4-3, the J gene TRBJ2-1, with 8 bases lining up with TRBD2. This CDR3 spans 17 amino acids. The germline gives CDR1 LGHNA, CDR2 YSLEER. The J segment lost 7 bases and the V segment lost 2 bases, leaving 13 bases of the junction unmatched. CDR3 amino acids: CASSQTPSGSDTNEQFF. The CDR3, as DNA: TGCGCCAGCAGCCAAACACCCAGCGGGAGTGACACTAATGAGCAGTTCTTC.

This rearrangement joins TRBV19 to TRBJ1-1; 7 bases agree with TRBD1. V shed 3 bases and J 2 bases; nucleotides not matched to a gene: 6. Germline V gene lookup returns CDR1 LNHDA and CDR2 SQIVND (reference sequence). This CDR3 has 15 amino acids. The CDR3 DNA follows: TGTGCCAGTAGTATCCGGGACAGTTACAACACTGAAGCTTTCTTT. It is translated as CASSIRDSYNTEAFF.

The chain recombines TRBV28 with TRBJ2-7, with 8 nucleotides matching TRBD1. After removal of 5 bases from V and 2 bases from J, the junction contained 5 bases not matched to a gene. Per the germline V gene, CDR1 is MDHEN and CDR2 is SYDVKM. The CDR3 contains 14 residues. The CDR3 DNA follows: TGTGCCAGCAGTCCTCGGGACAGGCCCTACGAGCAGTACTTC. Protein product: CASSPRDRPYEQYF.

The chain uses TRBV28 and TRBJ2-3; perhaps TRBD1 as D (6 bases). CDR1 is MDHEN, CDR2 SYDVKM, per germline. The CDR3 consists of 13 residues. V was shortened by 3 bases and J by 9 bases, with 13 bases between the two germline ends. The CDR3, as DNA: TGTGCCAGCAGTTTGGGCAGGGGCAGGACGCAGTATTTT. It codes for CASSLGRGRTQYF.

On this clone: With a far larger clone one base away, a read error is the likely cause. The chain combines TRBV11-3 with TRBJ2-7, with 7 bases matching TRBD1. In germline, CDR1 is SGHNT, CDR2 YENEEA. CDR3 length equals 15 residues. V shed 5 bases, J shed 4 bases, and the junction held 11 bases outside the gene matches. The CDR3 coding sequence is TGTGCCAGCAGCCAAGCGAGGGGGCACATGTACGAGCAGTACTTC. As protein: CASSQARGHMYEQYF.

CDR3 protein: CASSPWASGNTIYF. CDR3 coding DNA: TGTGCCAGCAGTCCATGGGCCTCTGGAAACACCATATATTTT. The rearrangement joins TRBV5-5 to TRBJ1-3; D is unclear. Germline V lookup: CDR1 SGHKS, CDR2 YYEKEE (reference sequence). This CDR3 has 14 amino acids. V gave up 5 bases and J gave up 0 bases, with 9 bases separating them.

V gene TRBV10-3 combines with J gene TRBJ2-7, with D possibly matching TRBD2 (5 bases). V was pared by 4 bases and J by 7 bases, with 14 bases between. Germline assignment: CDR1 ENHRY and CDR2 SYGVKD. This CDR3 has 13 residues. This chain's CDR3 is CAISGGWSGEQYF. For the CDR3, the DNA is TGTGCCATCAGTGGAGGGTGGTCGGGGGAGCAGTACTTC.

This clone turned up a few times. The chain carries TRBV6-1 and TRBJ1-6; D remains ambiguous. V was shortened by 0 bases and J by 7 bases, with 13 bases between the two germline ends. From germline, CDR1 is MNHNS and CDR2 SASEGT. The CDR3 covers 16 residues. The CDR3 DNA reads TGTGCCAGCAGTGAAGCGCGTCGACAAACAAATTCACCCCTCCACTTT. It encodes CASSEARRQTNSPLHF.

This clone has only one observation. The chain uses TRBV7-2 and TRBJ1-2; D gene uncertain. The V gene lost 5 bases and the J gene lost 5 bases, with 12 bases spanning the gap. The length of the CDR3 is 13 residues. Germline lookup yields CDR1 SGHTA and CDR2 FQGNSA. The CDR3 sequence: CASSPSSYYGYTF. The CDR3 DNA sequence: TGTGCCAGCAGCCCATCCAGTTATTATGGCTACACCTTC.

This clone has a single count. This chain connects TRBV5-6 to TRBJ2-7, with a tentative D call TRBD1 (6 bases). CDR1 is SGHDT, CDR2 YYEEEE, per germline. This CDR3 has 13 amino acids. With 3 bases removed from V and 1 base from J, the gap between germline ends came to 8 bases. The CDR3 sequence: CASSSDRSYEQYF. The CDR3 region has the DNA TGTGCCAGCAGCTCGGACAGATCCTACGAGCAGTACTTC.

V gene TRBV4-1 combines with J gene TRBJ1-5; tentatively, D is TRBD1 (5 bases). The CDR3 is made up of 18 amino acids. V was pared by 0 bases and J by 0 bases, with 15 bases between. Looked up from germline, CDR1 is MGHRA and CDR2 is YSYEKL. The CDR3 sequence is CASSQEGPMGGSNQPQHF. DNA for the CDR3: TGCGCCAGCAGCCAAGAAGGACCAATGGGGGGTAGCAATCAGCCCCAGCATTTT.

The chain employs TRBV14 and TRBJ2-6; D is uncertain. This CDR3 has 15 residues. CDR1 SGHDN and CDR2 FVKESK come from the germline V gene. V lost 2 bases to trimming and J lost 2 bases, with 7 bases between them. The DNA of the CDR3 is TGTGCCAGCAGCCAATACATCGCTGGGGCCAACGTCCTGACTTTC. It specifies CASSQYIAGANVLTF.

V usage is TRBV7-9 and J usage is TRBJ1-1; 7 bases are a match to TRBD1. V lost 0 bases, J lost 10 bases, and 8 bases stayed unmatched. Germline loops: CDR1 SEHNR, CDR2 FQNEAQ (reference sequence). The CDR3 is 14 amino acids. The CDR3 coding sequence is TGTGCCAGCAGCTTAGCGAACACAGGGGCAGGAGCTTTCTTT. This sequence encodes CASSLANTGAGAFF.

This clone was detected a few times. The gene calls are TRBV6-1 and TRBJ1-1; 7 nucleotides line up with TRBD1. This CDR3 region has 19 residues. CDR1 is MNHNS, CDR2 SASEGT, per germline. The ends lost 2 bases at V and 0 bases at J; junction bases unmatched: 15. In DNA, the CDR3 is TGTGCCAGCAGTGAATTTAGTGTTGGGACAGTAAGAATGAACACTGAAGCTTTCTTT. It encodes CASSEFSVGTVRMNTEAFF.

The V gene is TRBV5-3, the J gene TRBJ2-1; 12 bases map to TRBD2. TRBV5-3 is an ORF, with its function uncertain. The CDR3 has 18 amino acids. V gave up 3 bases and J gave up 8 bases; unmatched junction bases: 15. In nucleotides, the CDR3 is TGTGCCAGAAGCTCTTCCAAAAATACTCCTAGCGGGAGGGATGAGCAGTTCTTC. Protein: CARSSSKNTPSGRDEQFF.

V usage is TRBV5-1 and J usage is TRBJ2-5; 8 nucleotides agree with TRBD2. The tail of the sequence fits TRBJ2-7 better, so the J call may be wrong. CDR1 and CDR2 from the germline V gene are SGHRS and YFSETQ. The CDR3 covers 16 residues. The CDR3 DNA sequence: TGCGCCAGCAGCTTGGGGGGGGGCGGGAGGTCCTACGAGCAGTACTTC. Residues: CASSLGGGGRSYEQYF.

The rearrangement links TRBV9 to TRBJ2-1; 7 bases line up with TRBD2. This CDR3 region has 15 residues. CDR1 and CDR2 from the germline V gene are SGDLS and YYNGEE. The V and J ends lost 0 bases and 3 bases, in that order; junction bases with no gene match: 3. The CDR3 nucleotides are TGTGCCAGCAGCGTAGAACTAGCGAACTACAATGAGCAGTTCTTC. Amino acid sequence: CASSVELANYNEQFF.

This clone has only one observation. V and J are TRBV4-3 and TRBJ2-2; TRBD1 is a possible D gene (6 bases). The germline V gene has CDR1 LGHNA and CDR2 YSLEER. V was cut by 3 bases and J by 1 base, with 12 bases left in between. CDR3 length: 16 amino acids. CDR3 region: CASSQGQGRNTGELFF. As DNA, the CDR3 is TGCGCCAGCAGCCAGGGCCAGGGGAGGAACACCGGGGAGCTGTTTTTT.

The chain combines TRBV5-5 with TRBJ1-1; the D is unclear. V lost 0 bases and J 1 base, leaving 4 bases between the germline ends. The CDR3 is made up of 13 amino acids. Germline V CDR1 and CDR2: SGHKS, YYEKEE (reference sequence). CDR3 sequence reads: CASSLDRNTEAFF. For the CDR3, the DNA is TGTGCCAGCAGCTTGGATCGGAACACTGAAGCTTTCTTT.

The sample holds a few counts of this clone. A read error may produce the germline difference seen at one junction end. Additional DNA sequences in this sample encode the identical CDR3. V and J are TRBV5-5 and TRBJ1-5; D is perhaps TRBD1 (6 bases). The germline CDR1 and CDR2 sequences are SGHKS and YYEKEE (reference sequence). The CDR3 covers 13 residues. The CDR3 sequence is CASSLGAVQPQHF. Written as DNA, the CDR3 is TGCGCCAGCAGCTTGGGGGCAGTCCAGCCCCAGCATTTT.

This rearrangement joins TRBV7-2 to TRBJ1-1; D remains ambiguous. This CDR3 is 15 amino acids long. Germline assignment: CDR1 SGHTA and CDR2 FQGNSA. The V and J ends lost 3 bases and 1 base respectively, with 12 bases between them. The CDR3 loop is CASSLSMNRNTEAFF. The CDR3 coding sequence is TGTGCCAGCAGCTTGAGTATGAACAGGAACACTGAAGCTTTCTTT.

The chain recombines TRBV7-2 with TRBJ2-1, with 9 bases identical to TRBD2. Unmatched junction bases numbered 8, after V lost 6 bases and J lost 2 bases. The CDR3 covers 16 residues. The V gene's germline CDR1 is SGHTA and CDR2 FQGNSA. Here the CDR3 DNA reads TGTGCCAGCAGGGTCGGCCTAGCGGGGCCCTACAATGAGCAGTTCTTC. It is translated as CASRVGLAGPYNEQFF. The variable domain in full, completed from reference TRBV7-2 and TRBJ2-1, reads GAGVSQSPSNKVTEKGKDVELRCDPISGHTALYWYRQSLGQGLEFLIYFQGNSAPDKSGLPSDRFSAERTGGSVSTLTIQRTQQEDSAVYLCASRVGLAGPYNEQFFGPGTRLTVL.

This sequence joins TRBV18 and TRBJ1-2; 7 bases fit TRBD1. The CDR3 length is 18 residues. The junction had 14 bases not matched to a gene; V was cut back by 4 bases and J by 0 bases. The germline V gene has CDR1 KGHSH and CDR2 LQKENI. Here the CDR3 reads CASSRQGQPKGSNYGYTF. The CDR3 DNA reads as TGTGCCAGCTCACGCCAGGGACAGCCCAAAGGGTCTAACTATGGCTACACCTTC.

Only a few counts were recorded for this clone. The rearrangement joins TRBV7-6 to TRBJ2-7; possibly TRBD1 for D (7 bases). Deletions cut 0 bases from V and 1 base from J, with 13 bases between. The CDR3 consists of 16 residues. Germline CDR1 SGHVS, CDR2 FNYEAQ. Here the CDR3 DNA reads TGTGCCAGCAGCTTAGCGCAGGGGGAGGTTTCCTACGAGCAGTACTTC. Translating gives CASSLAQGEVSYEQYF.

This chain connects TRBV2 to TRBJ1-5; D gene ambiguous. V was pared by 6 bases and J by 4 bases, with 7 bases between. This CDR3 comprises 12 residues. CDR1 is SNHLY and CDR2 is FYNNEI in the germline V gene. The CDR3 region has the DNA TGTGCCAGCAGGCGGTCGAATCAGCCCCAGCATTTT. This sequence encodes CASRRSNQPQHF.

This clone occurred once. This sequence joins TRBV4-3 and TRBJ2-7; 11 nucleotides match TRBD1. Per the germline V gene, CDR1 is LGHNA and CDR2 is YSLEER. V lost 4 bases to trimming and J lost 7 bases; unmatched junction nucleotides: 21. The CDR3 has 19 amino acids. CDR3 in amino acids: CASSPSAGTAGTGGSEQYF. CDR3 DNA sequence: TGCGCCAGCAGCCCCTCCGCGGGAACGGCCGGGACAGGGGGTTCAGAGCAGTACTTC.

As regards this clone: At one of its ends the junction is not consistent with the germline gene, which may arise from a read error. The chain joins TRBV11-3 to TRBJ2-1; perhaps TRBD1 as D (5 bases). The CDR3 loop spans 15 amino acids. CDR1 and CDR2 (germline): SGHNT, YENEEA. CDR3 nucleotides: TGTGCCAGCAGCGTAGATAGATCAGGGTATAATGAGCAGTTCTTC. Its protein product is CASSVDRSGYNEQFF.

The chain's CDR3 is CASSPRYQETQYF. DNA for the CDR3: TGTGCCAGCTCACCTCGGTACCAAGAGACCCAGTACTTC. The V call is TRBV18, the J call TRBJ2-5, with D hard to call. The germline V and J ends were trimmed by 3 bases and 0 bases, with 5 bases remaining between them. The CDR3 is 13 residues long. Germline V gene lookup returns CDR1 KGHSH and CDR2 LQKENI. Variable domain in full (rest from reference TRBV18 and TRBJ2-5): NAGVMQNPRHLVRRRGQEARLRCSPMKGHSHVYWYRQLPEEGLKFMVYLQKENIIDESGMPKERFSAEFPKEGPSILRIQQVVRGDSAAYFCASSPRYQETQYFGPGTRLLVL.